This entry lists 27 T cell receptor beta chains sequenced from one sample in a study of T cell responses to AZD1222 COVID-19 vaccine. Sequenced by immunoSEQ multiplex PCR; TCRdb stores in-frame clones only, minus some. The sample consists of approximately 130,000 clones, 75% to 90% of them appearing once. This material consisted of peripheral blood, taken on day 0 of AZD1222 vaccination. Receptor source: an adult in good health.

This sequence joins TRBV28 and TRBJ1-2; TRBD1 is a possible D gene (6 bases). V was trimmed by 3 bases and J by 4 bases, leaving 15 bases between them. Germline CDR1 reads MDHEN; CDR2 reads SYDVKM. The CDR3 consists of 15 residues. CDR3 protein: CASSFRGAVSYGYTF. In nucleotides, the CDR3 is TGTGCCAGCAGTTTTCGGGGGGCAGTTAGCTATGGCTACACCTTC.

CDR3 nucleotides: TGCGCCAGCAGCTTGCGCGGACTAAAAGAGACCCAGTACTTC. Translating it yields CASSLRGLKETQYF. The rearrangement uses TRBV5-1 and TRBJ2-5; tentatively, D is TRBD2 (6 bases). CDR3 length: 14 residues. Germline CDR1 reads SGHRS; CDR2 reads YFSETQ. V gave up 1 base and J gave up 3 bases, with 10 bases separating them.

This clone was seen just once. This rearrangement joins TRBV4-1 to TRBJ2-7; D is unresolved. V was cut by 5 bases and J by 3 bases, with 17 bases left in between. The CDR3 covers 15 residues. Germline V gene sequence: CDR1 MGHRA, CDR2 YSYEKL. CDR3 sequence: CASSYDWASNYEQYF. The CDR3 DNA sequence: TGCGCCAGCAGCTACGATTGGGCCTCTAACTACGAGCAGTACTTC.

The chain combines TRBV7-2 with TRBJ1-2; 8 nucleotides align to TRBD1. Per the germline V gene, CDR1 is SGHTA and CDR2 is FQGNSA. The CDR3 has 14 residues. Unmatched junction bases numbered 7, after V lost 7 bases and J lost 3 bases. The CDR3 spells CASTGQGGDYGYTF. The CDR3 region has the DNA TGTGCCAGCACCGGACAGGGTGGGGACTATGGCTACACCTTC.

The genes are TRBV18 and TRBJ1-3; D unresolved. V gave up 1 base and J gave up 0 bases, with 10 bases separating them. Germline CDR1 is KGHSH and CDR2 is LQKENI. The CDR3 consists of 16 residues. CDR3 region: CASSPLVQLSGNTIYF. In DNA form, the CDR3 reads TGTGCCAGCTCACCACTAGTACAGCTCTCTGGAAACACCATATATTTT.

The chain joins TRBV5-1 to TRBJ2-2; 7 nucleotides match TRBD1. Germline-derived CDR1 and CDR2 are SGHRS and YFSETQ. The CDR3 length is 15 residues. With 4 bases clipped from V and 1 base from J, the junction kept 4 bases outside the gene matches. The CDR3 here is CASSRQGLNTGELFF. The CDR3 DNA sequence: TGCGCCAGCAGCCGACAGGGTTTGAACACCGGGGAGCTGTTTTTT.

The chain carries TRBV10-3 and TRBJ2-2, with a possible D match to TRBD2 (6 bases). This CDR3 has 13 residues. Germline V lookup: CDR1 ENHRY, CDR2 SYGVKD. The V and J ends lost 7 bases and 3 bases respectively, with 9 bases between them. DNA of the CDR3: TGTGCCATCAATTCGGGAGACACCGGGGAGCTGTTTTTT. This codes for CAINSGDTGELFF.

The genes are TRBV19 and TRBJ2-7, with TRBD1 as a possible D gene (5 bases). The CDR3 has 13 residues. Per the germline V gene, CDR1 is LNHDA and CDR2 is SQIVND (reference sequence). The ends were cut back, 5 bases at V and 1 base at J, with 9 bases in the middle. CDR3 nucleotide sequence: TGTGCCAGTAGTTCAAGACAGTCCTACGAGCAGTACTTC. Encoded protein: CASSSRQSYEQYF.

There are a few counts of this clone. The V call is TRBV6-5, the J call TRBJ2-3, with D tentatively TRBD1 (5 bases). V was shortened by 9 bases and J by 2 bases, with 15 bases between the two germline ends. Germline V gene sequence: CDR1 MNHEY, CDR2 SVGAGI. The CDR3 contains 14 residues. For the CDR3, the DNA is TGTGCCAGTTCAGGGTTAATGCACACAGATACGCAGTATTTT. Amino acids: CASSGLMHTDTQYF.

The chain uses TRBV6-5 and TRBJ2-7, with TRBD2 identical over 8 bases. The CDR3 loop spans 14 amino acids. In germline, CDR1 is MNHEY, CDR2 SVGAGI. After removal of 7 bases from V and 1 base from J, the junction contained 6 bases not matched to a gene. The CDR3: CASTRSGGSYEQYF. The CDR3 bases are TGTGCCAGCACCAGAAGCGGGGGTTCCTACGAGCAGTACTTC.

The sample holds one count of this clone. This chain uses TRBV11-2 with TRBJ2-7; possible D gene TRBD1, 6 bases. The CDR3 has 14 amino acids. Trimming stripped 1 base from V and 7 bases from J, with 14 bases between. Looked up from germline, CDR1 is SGHAT and CDR2 is FQNNGV. CDR3 loop: CASSLGAGRGEQYF. The DNA for the CDR3 is TGTGCCAGCAGCTTAGGGGCGGGCAGGGGAGAGCAGTACTTC.

The chain combines TRBV2 with TRBJ2-1; D uncertain. This CDR3 contains 13 residues. Trimming pared 7 bases from V and 0 bases from J, leaving 7 bases between. Germline V CDR1 and CDR2: SNHLY, FYNNEI. DNA for the CDR3: TGTGCCAGCATGATCAACTCCTACAATGAGCAGTTCTTC. Amino acid sequence: CASMINSYNEQFF.

The rearrangement uses TRBV19 and TRBJ1-2; D gene uncertain. Trimming stripped 10 bases from V and 6 bases from J, with 15 bases between. This CDR3 has 12 residues. Germline lookup yields CDR1 LNHDA and CDR2 SQIVND (reference sequence). The CDR3 nucleotides are TGTGCCACAGTTGATACCCGACATGGCTACACCTTC. Its protein is CATVDTRHGYTF.

The chain uses TRBV27 and TRBJ1-2, with 8 bases matching TRBD1. There are 15 residues in the CDR3. Germline loops: CDR1 MNHEY, CDR2 SMNVEV (reference sequence). Trimming cost V 4 bases and J 2 bases; bases outside gene matches: 6. CDR3 sequence reads: CASSSQGATNYGYTF. CDR3 coding DNA: TGTGCCAGCAGTTCCCAGGGGGCGACCAACTATGGCTACACCTTC.

The gene calls are TRBV24-1 and TRBJ2-7; TRBD1 aligns across 9 bases. V trimming: 3 bases; J trimming: 4 bases; junction bases outside the gene matches: 3. This CDR3 contains 14 residues. The germline V gene encodes CDR1 KGHDR and CDR2 SFDVKD. This CDR3 is CATSDTGGGYEQYF. In DNA form, the CDR3 reads TGTGCCACCAGTGATACAGGGGGCGGGTACGAGCAGTACTTC.

The chain joins TRBV6-4 to TRBJ2-3; 7 positions agree with TRBD2. Germline CDR1 is MRHNA and CDR2 is SNTAGT. J gave up 1 base and V 9 bases, and 10 bases lay outside the gene matches. The CDR3 totals 15 residues. CDR3 coding DNA: TGTGCCAGAAGCCTTCGGGGGGAAGGCACAGATACGCAGTATTTT. Protein: CARSLRGEGTDTQYF.

The chain joins TRBV28 to TRBJ1-2; TRBD1 agrees at 10 bases. This CDR3 contains 16 residues. The germline gives CDR1 MDHEN, CDR2 SYDVKM. Germline trimming cut 2 bases from V and 4 bases from J; bases unmatched to any gene: 7. The CDR3 sequence: CASSLALGQGGYGYTF. The CDR3 DNA sequence: TGTGCCAGCAGTTTAGCCCTCGGACAGGGGGGCTATGGCTACACCTTC.

The rearrangement joins TRBV12-3 or TRBV12-4 to TRBJ2-7; D unclear. V was shortened by 2 bases and J by 7 bases, with 6 bases between the two germline ends. The CDR3 contains 11 residues. CDR3 in DNA: TGTGCCAGCAGTTTATTCGGTGAGCAGTACTTC. It is translated as CASSLFGEQYF.

The chain is built from TRBV12-3 or TRBV12-4 and TRBJ1-2; no reliable D call. This CDR3 region has 13 residues. Trimming left V 3 bases short and J 6 bases short, with 11 bases between. For the CDR3, the DNA is TGTGCCAGCAGTTTTGAGGGATGGGATGGCTACACCTTC. Its protein product is CASSFEGWDGYTF.

The chain combines TRBV28 with TRBJ2-7; TRBD1 matches at 10 bases. The CDR3 contains 14 residues. Trimming at V came to 7 bases and at J to 7 bases, leaving 10 bases not matched to a gene. Germline loops: CDR1 MDHEN, CDR2 SYDVKM. The CDR3 loop is CASIEDRGKREQYF. The CDR3 DNA reads as TGTGCCAGCATCGAGGACAGGGGGAAGCGGGAGCAGTACTTC.

V usage is TRBV7-3 and J usage is TRBJ1-1, with D possibly matching TRBD1 (6 bases). This CDR3 comprises 13 residues. CDR1 and CDR2 from the germline V gene are SGHTA and FQGTGA. Trimming removed 5 bases at V and 8 bases at J, with 15 bases between. Here the CDR3 reads CASSPDRLSEAFF. The CDR3 DNA sequence: TGTGCCAGCAGCCCCGACAGGCTCTCCGAAGCTTTCTTT. The full variable domain, with the rest looked up from reference TRBV7-3 and TRBJ1-1, is GAGVSQTPSNKVTEKGKYVELRCDPISGHTALYWYRQSLGQGPEFLIYFQGTGAADDSGLPNDRFFAVRPEGSVSTLKIQRTERGDSAVYLCASSPDRLSEAFFGQGTRLTVV.

The V gene is TRBV27, the J gene TRBJ1-3, with 9 bases aligning to TRBD1. Germline CDR1 and CDR2: MNHEY and SMNVEV (reference sequence). The CDR3 sequence is 15 residues long. The junction had 7 bases not matched to a gene; V was cut back by 4 bases and J by 6 bases. The CDR3 loop reads CASSSHTGGENTIYF. The CDR3 region has the DNA TGTGCCAGCAGTTCGCATACAGGGGGCGAAAACACCATATATTTT.

The V call is TRBV21-1, the J call TRBJ2-7; TRBD1 is the table's D call, not checked against the DNA. TRBV21-1 counts as a pseudogene. The CDR3 spans 15 residues. The CDR3 nucleotides are TGTGCCAGCAGCAAGGATGGGACAGAACCCTACGAGCAGTACTTC. Amino acids: CASSKDGTEPYEQYF.

The genes are TRBV27 and TRBJ1-3, with D possibly matching TRBD1 (6 bases). The germline CDR1 and CDR2 sequences are MNHEY and SMNVEV (reference sequence). The CDR3 consists of 15 residues. The V gene lost 4 bases and the J gene lost 0 bases, with 10 bases spanning the gap. The DNA for the CDR3 is TGTGCCAGCAGTTCCGGACAGTCCTCTGGAAACACCATATATTTT. It specifies CASSSGQSSGNTIYF.

The gene calls are TRBV19 and TRBJ2-5; maybe TRBD2 (6 bases). Germline lookup yields CDR1 LNHDA and CDR2 SQIVND (reference sequence). Trimming took 3 bases from V and 5 from J, leaving 16 bases between them. This CDR3 has 15 residues. CDR3 in amino acids: CASSMSGGDRETQYF. In DNA form, the CDR3 reads TGTGCCAGTAGTATGTCCGGGGGTGATCGGGAGACCCAGTACTTC.

The V and J genes are TRBV9 and TRBJ1-1; possibly TRBD1 for D (5 bases). CDR3 size: 14 residues. The germline gives CDR1 SGDLS, CDR2 YYNGEE. The V end was cut by 0 bases, the J end by 7 bases, with 13 bases between. CDR3 sequence reads: CASSVDMGQGEAFF. Here the CDR3 DNA reads TGTGCCAGCAGCGTAGATATGGGGCAGGGTGAAGCTTTCTTT. Variable domain in full (rest from reference TRBV9 and TRBJ1-1): DSGVTQTPKHLITATGQRVTLRCSPRSGDLSVYWYQQSLDQGLQFLIQYYNGEERAKGNILERFSAQQFPDLHSELNLSSLELGDSALYFCASSVDMGQGEAFFGQGTRLTVV.

J is TRBJ2-1 and V is TRBV6-4; no reliable D call. CDR1 and CDR2 from the germline V gene are MRHNA and SNTAGT. Trimming shortened V by 0 bases and J by 0 bases, and 9 bases separated the two germline ends. The CDR3 has 16 amino acids. The CDR3 reads CASSDSPSGSYNEQFF. As DNA, the CDR3 is TGTGCCAGCAGTGACTCTCCTAGTGGCTCCTACAATGAGCAGTTCTTC.